The rows below give T cell receptor beta chains drawn from one sample of a study of T-cell memory formation after mild COVID-19. TCRdb reprocessed the 5' RACE reads with MiXCR, giving one entry per CDR3 protein. The sample holds around 200,000 distinct CDR3 sequences, 27% seen once. Sequenced sample: PBMCs or a T cell subset sorted from them (not recorded which). The receptors were gathered from an adult woman who had mild COVID-19 (a few samples of this study predate the infection). Cell type and time point are not known. Each CDR3 is given with its conserved first and last residue. A D gene is named only where the DNA matches it firmly. For some rows the clone size is stated as once, few or many, or as a class when expanded; others skip it.

TRBV7-2	few	TRBJ2-3	-	TGTGCCAGCAGCTTAGTAGCCCTCACTGATACGCAGTATTTT	CASSLVALTDTQYF
TRBV6-5	-	TRBJ1-2	-	TGTGCCAGCAGCGGGCATTTGACTTCTAACTATGGCTACACCTTC	CASSGHLTSNYGYTF
TRBV7-6	-	TRBJ2-5	-	TGTGCCAGCAGCATCGGACAGAATGTGAAAGAGACCCAGTACTTC	CASSIGQNVKETQYF
TRBV5-1	few	TRBJ2-7	TRBD1	TGCGCCAGCAGCCCTGACAGGGCTGGAACATACGAGCAGTACTTC	CASSPDRAGTYEQYF
TRBV5-5	-	TRBJ1-2	-	TGTGCCAGCAGCTTGGTCGGGGCCCCTAACTATGGCTACACCTTC	CASSLVGAPNYGYTF
TRBV9	few	TRBJ2-1	-	TGTGCCAGCAGCGGAGGGAATAGATTTAGGCAGTTCTTC	CASSGGNRFRQFF
TRBV5-5	few	TRBJ1-1	TRBD1	TGTGCCAGCAAGAGGGACAGTGAAGCTTTCTTT	CASKRDSEAFF
TRBV19	-	TRBJ2-1	TRBD1	TGTGCCAGTACGCCGGGACAGGGGGTACTGAATGAGCAGTTCTTC	CASTPGQGVLNEQFF
TRBV4-1	-	TRBJ1-1	-	TGCGCCAGCAGCCAGGATGCTTTCCCGGGGGCTGAAGCTTTCTTT	CASSQDAFPGAEAFF
TRBV5-1	few	TRBJ1-2	-	TGCGCCAGCAGCGAAAATCCCCAGGGGAACTATGGCTACACCTTC	CASSENPQGNYGYTF
TRBV12-3/TRBV12-4	few	TRBJ2-3	-	TGTGCCAGCAGTTTAAGGGGAATCACAGATACGCAGTATTTT	CASSLRGITDTQYF
TRBV2	-	TRBJ2-1	-	TGTGCCAGCAGGGACCGTTACTACAATGAGCAGTTCTTC	CASRDRYYNEQFF
TRBV6-2/TRBV6-3	-	TRBJ2-5	-	TGTGCCAGCAGTCTCGCCCCGGGAATTGGGACCCAGTACTTC	CASSLAPGIGTQYF
TRBV28	few	TRBJ2-1	TRBD1	TGTGCCACCGGGACAGGGAGGTCCTACAATGAGCAGTTCTTC	CATGTGRSYNEQFF
TRBV7-6	-	TRBJ1-2	-	TGTGCCAGCAGCAGCTTAGGCACAGCTGTCGGGGGCTACACCTTC	CASSSLGTAVGGYTF
TRBV12-3/TRBV12-4	few	TRBJ2-1	TRBD1	TGTGCCAGCAGTTCTCCGGGACAGGTATGGAATGAGCAGTTCTTC	CASSSPGQVWNEQFF
TRBV5-1	few	TRBJ2-2	TRBD2	TGCGCCAGCAGCTTCCTACTAGCGGCGAACACCGGGGAGCTGTTTTTT	CASSFLLAANTGELFF
TRBV5-4	few	TRBJ2-3	TRBD2	TGTGCCAGCCGGGTAGGCGGGAGGGCCATAGATACGCAGTATTTT	CASRVGGRAIDTQYF
TRBV9	few	TRBJ1-3	TRBD1	TGTGCCAGCAGCAGAGAGGAGGACAGGGGCGCTCTCGTGGGAGGAAACACCATATATTTT	CASSREEDRGALVGGNTIYF
TRBV7-3	few	TRBJ2-3	-	TGTGCCAGCAGCTTAAGCTTCACTGGCACAGATACGCAGTATTTT	CASSLSFTGTDTQYF
TRBV7-9	few	TRBJ2-5	-	TGTGCCAGCAGCCCCACGGGGGGCTGGGAGACCCAGTACTTC	CASSPTGGWETQYF
TRBV11-1	-	TRBJ2-1	TRBD2	TGTGCCAGCAATCTGGGAGGGCCCTACAATGAGCAGTTCTTC	CASNLGGPYNEQFF
TRBV5-1	few	TRBJ2-3	TRBD1	TGCGCCAGCCGTTCTTCGGGGACAGGGGGCGTAGATACGCAGTATTTT	CASRSSGTGGVDTQYF
TRBV5-1	few	TRBJ1-1	-	TGCGCCAGCAGGGCGGGGCGAGTGAACACTGAAGCTTTCTTT	CASRAGRVNTEAFF
TRBV20-1	-	TRBJ2-3	TRBD2	TGCAGTGCTAGTGGATCTAGCGGACGCACAGATACGCAGTATTTT	CSASGSSGRTDTQYF
TRBV19	-	TRBJ1-6	TRBD1	TGTGCCAGTAGTCTTACTCGGGACAGGGGTAATTCACCCCTCCACTTT	CASSLTRDRGNSPLHF
TRBV27	-	TRBJ2-1	-	TGTGCCAGCAGTTTAGAGGGATTAATACGGGGTGAGCAGTTCTTC	CASSLEGLIRGEQFF
TRBV6-2/TRBV6-3	few	TRBJ2-1	TRBD1	TGTGCCAGCGCCGGGACAGTTATCAATGAGCAGTTCTTC	CASAGTVINEQFF
TRBV4-3	-	TRBJ1-2	TRBD1	TGCGCCAGCAGCCAAGGTGGGACAGGGGTTATCTATGGCTACACCTTC	CASSQGGTGVIYGYTF
TRBV7-8	few	TRBJ2-5	TRBD2	TGTGCCAGCAGCTTAGAAGGACTAGCGGGTGGAGAGACCCAGTACTTC	CASSLEGLAGGETQYF
TRBV5-1	-	TRBJ2-1	-	TGCGCCAGCAAGGACTCGCTGCTAGACAATGAGCAGTTCTTC	CASKDSLLDNEQFF
TRBV20-1	few	TRBJ2-7	TRBD2	TGCAGTGCTTCGAGGACTAGCGGCTTCTACGAGCAGTACTTC	CSASRTSGFYEQYF
TRBV7-8	-	TRBJ1-2	TRBD1	TGTGCCAGCAGCTTAGTGTCAGGGGGAATAGATGGCTACACCTTC	CASSLVSGGIDGYTF
TRBV29-1	few	TRBJ2-6	-	TGCAGCGTTGAAACATCGCGACCGGAGGTCTCTGGGGCCAACGTCCTGACTTTC	CSVETSRPEVSGANVLTF
TRBV20-1	-	TRBJ1-1	-	TGCAGTGCTTCGGGGACCCCCACTGAAGCTTTCTTT	CSASGTPTEAFF
TRBV12-3/TRBV12-4	-	TRBJ1-1	-	TGTGCCAGCAGTCCGACGGGGGGAGCTGAAGCTTTCTTT	CASSPTGGAEAFF
TRBV7-6	once	TRBJ1-2	TRBD1	TGTGCCAGCAGCGGGGCGGATCAGGGGGCAAACTATGGCTACACCTTC	CASSGADQGANYGYTF
TRBV6-1	-	TRBJ2-2	TRBD1	TGTGCCAGCATAGCAGGGGGCTTTCTTATTTGGAACACCGGGGAGCTGTTTTTT	CASIAGGFLIWNTGELFF
TRBV5-1	-	TRBJ2-3	TRBD2	TGCGCCAGCAGCTCCAGGGCGGGAGCCCCCACAGATACGCAGTATTTT	CASSSRAGAPTDTQYF
TRBV4-1	few	TRBJ2-1	TRBD2	TGCGCCAGCAGCCGGGATAAAACTAGCGGGGGGGCTTATGAGCAGTTCTTC	CASSRDKTSGGAYEQFF
TRBV20-1	-	TRBJ2-6	TRBD1	TGCAGTGCGGAAGGACAGGCCGTTGGGGCCAACGTCCTGACTTTC	CSAEGQAVGANVLTF
TRBV20-1	few	TRBJ1-3	TRBD1	TGCAGTGCTATAAGACCCGGGACAGGGGCCCTTCTGGGAGGAAACACCATATATTTT	CSAIRPGTGALLGGNTIYF
TRBV12-3/TRBV12-4	-	TRBJ1-1	-	TGTGCCAGCACCGCCGACAGGCGGGCTTTCTTT	CASTADRRAFF
TRBV7-6	-	TRBJ2-2	-	TGTGCCAGCAGCTTAGCGACGGGAGTATCAGCGGGCGGGGAGCTGTTTTTT	CASSLATGVSAGGELFF
TRBV7-9	-	TRBJ1-2	-	TGTGCCAGCAGCTTAGCTAGCAGGGGAGATGGCTACACCTTC	CASSLASRGDGYTF
TRBV5-5	few	TRBJ2-3	TRBD2	TGTGCCAGCAGCCGACTAGCGGCCGATACGCAGTATTTT	CASSRLAADTQYF
TRBV7-2	-	TRBJ2-6	TRBD2	TGTGCCAGCAGCTCACCGGGACTAGCGTTTTCTGGGGCCAACGTCCTGACTTTC	CASSSPGLAFSGANVLTF
TRBV19	-	TRBJ2-3	TRBD2	TGTGCCAGTAGTGCGCTCCGGACTAGCGGGGGATCAGATACGCAGTATTTT	CASSALRTSGGSDTQYF
TRBV5-1	-	TRBJ1-2	-	TGCGCCAGCAGCTTGGACGGTCGGGGCTATGGCTACACCTTC	CASSLDGRGYGYTF
TRBV7-9	few	TRBJ1-4	-	TGTGCCAGCAGCTTAGATCAGGGAGCGGCTAATGAAAAACTGTTTTTT	CASSLDQGAANEKLFF
TRBV5-1	-	TRBJ2-7	TRBD1	TGCGCCAGCAGCGGGACAGGGGTGATTTACGAGCAGTACTTC	CASSGTGVIYEQYF
TRBV27	few	TRBJ2-2	-	TGTGCCAGCAGTTCATTGGGACCGCCGAACACCGGGGAGCTGTTTTTT	CASSSLGPPNTGELFF
TRBV5-5	-	TRBJ2-5	-	TGTGCCAGCAGCTCACTCAGGGGACAAGAGACCCAGTACTTC	CASSSLRGQETQYF